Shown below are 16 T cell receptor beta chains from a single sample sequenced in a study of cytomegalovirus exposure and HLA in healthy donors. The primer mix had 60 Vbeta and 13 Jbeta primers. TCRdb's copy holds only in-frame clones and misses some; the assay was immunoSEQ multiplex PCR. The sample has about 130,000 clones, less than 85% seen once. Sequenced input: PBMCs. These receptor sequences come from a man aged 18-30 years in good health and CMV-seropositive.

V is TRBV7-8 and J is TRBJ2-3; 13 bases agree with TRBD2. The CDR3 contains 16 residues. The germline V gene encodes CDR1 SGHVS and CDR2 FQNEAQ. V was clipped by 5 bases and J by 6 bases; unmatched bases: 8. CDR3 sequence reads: CASSLRTSGGGDTQYF. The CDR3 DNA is TGTGCCAGCAGCCTGAGGACTAGCGGGGGAGGGGATACGCAGTATTTT. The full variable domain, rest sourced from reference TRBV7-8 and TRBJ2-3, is GAGVSQSPRYKVAKRGQDVALRCDPISGHVSLFWYQQALGQGPEFLTYFQNEAQLDKSGLPSDRFFAERPEGSVSTLKIQRTQQEDSAVYLCASSLRTSGGGDTQYFGPGTRLTVL.

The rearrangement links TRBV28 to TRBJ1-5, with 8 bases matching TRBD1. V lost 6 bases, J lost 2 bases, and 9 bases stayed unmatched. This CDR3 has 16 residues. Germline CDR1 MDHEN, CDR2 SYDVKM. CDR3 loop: CASSSGTGGGNQPQHF. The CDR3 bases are TGTGCCAGCAGCTCTGGGACAGGAGGGGGCAATCAGCCCCAGCATTTT.

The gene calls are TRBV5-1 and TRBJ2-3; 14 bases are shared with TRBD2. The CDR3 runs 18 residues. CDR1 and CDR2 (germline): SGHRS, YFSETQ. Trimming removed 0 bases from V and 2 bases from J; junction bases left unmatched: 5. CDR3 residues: CASSLGTSGGFFTDTQYF. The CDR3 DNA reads TGCGCCAGCAGCTTGGGGACTAGCGGGGGGTTTTTCACAGATACGCAGTATTTT.

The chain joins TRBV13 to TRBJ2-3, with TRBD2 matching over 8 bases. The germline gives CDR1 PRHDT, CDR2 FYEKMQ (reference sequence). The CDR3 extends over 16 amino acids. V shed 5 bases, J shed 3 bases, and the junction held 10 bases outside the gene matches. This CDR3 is CASSPLPGGRTDTQYF. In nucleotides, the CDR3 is TGTGCCAGCAGCCCCCTCCCGGGGGGGCGGACAGATACGCAGTATTTT.

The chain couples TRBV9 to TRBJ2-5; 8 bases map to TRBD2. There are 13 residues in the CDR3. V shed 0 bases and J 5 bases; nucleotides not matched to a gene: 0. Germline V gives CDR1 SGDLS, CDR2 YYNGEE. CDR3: CASSVAGGETQYF. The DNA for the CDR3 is TGTGCCAGCAGCGTAGCGGGAGGGGAGACCCAGTACTTC.

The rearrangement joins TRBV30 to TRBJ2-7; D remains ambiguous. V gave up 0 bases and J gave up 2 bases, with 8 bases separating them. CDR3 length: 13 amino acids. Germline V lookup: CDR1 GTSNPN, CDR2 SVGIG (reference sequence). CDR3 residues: CAWSVPGPYEQYF. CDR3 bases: TGTGCCTGGAGTGTACCAGGTCCCTACGAGCAGTACTTC.

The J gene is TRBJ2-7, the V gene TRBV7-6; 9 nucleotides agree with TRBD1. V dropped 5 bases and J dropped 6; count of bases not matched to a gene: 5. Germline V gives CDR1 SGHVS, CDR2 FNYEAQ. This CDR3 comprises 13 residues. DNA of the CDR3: TGTGCCAGCAGCCGGACAGGGGTAAGCGAGCAGTACTTC. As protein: CASSRTGVSEQYF.

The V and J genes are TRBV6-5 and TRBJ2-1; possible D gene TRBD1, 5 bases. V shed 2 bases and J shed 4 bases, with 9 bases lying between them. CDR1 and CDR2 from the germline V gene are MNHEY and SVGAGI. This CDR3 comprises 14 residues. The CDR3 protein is CASSYGGAYNEQFF. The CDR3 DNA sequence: TGTGCCAGCAGTTACGGTGGGGCATACAATGAGCAGTTCTTC.

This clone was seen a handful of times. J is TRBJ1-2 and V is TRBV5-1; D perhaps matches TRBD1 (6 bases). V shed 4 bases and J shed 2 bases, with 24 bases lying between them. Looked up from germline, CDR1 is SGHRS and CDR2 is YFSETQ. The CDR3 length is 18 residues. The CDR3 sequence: CASSNTGHSFLKNYGYTF. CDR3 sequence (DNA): TGCGCCAGCAGCAATACGGGACACAGCTTCCTCAAAAACTATGGCTACACCTTC.

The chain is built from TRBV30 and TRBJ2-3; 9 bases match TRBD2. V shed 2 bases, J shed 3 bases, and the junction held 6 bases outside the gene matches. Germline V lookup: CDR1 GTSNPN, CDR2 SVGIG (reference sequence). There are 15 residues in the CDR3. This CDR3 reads CAWSSSGGRTDTQYF. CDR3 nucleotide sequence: TGTGCCTGGAGTTCGAGCGGGGGGCGGACAGATACGCAGTATTTT.

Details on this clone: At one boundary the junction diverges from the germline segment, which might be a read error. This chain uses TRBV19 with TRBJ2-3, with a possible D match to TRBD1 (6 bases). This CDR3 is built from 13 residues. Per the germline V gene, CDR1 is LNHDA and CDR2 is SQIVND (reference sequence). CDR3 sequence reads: CASSISGADAQYF. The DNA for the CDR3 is TGTGCCAGTAGTATCTCAGGGGCAGATGCGCAGTATTTT. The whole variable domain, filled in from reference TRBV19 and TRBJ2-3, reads DGGITQSPKYLFRKEGQNVTLSCEQNLNHDAMYWYRQDPGQGLRLIYYSQIVNDFQKGDIAEGYSVSREKKESFPLTVTSAQKNPTAFYLCASSISGADAQYFGPGTRLTVL.

The CDR3 nucleotides read TGTGCCAGCAGCGTTCAAAGAGGGGAGACCCAGTACTTC. Protein: CASSVQRGETQYF. J is TRBJ2-5 and V is TRBV9; D might be TRBD2 (5 bases). The CDR3 is made up of 13 amino acids. Deletions cut 2 bases from V and 5 bases from J, with 10 bases between. Per germline, CDR1 SGDLS and CDR2 YYNGEE.

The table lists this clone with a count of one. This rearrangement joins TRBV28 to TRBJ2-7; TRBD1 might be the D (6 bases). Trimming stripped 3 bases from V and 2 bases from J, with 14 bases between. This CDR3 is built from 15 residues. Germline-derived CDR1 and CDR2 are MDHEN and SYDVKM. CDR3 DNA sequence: TGTGCCAGCAGTTTCGGACAGAGTCTCACCTACGAGCAGTACTTC. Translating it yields CASSFGQSLTYEQYF.

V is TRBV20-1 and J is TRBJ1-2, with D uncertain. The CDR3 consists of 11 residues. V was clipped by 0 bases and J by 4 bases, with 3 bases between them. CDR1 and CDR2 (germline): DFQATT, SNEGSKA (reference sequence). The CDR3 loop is CSARDLYGYTF. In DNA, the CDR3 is TGCAGTGCTAGAGATCTCTATGGCTACACCTTC.

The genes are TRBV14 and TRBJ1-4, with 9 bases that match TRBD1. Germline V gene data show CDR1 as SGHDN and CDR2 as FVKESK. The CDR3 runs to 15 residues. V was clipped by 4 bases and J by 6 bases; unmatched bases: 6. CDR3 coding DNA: TGTGCCAGCAGCCTTCCGGGACAGGGATATGAAAAACTGTTTTTT. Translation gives CASSLPGQGYEKLFF.

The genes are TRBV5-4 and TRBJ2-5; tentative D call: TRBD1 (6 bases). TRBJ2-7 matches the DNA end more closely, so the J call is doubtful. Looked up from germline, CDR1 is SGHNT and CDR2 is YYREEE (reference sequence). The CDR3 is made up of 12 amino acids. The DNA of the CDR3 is TGTGCCAGCAGCTTGGGACAGGTCGAGCAGTACTTC. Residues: CASSLGQVEQYF.